This TCR beta chain was captured in a study of T cells in Graves' hyperthyroidism and ophthalmopathy. Whole-study findings and limits: Median prediction lead before ophthalmopathy onset was 5.5 to 7 months with the model. Ophthalmopathy was separated from stable hyperthyroidism by a 13 V-J model. Most thyroid clonotypes expanded above 0.001 were also detected in blood.

V lost 5 bases, J lost 3 bases, and 17 bases lay in between. Germline CDR1 reads MNHNS; CDR2 reads SASEGT. The CDR3 is 16 residues long. It was RNA transcripts that yielded the amplified TCR beta CDR3 regions. The TCR CDR3 was amplified in a first-round RT-PCR using the HTBI primer set. TCRdb used MiXCR to reprocess the multiplex PCR reads, holding one entry per CDR3 protein. The table records 250,000 to 300,000 distinct CDR3 sequences, 15% to 20% of them present only once. With regard to this clonotype: Its specificity is not known.

Duration under 3 months, a NOSPECS grade of at least 4, and a Clinical Activity Score of at least 3 characterized the ophthalmopathy patients. The sample comprised blood. The chain combines TRBV6-1 with TRBJ1-5, with a possible D match to TRBD1 (6 bases). The clonotype was recovered from a woman aged 55-69 years with Graves' ophthalmopathy. CDR3 coding DNA: TGTGCCAGCAGTCCCGATTCGACAGGATCCAATCAGCCCCAGCATTTT. It specifies CASSPDSTGSNQPQHF.